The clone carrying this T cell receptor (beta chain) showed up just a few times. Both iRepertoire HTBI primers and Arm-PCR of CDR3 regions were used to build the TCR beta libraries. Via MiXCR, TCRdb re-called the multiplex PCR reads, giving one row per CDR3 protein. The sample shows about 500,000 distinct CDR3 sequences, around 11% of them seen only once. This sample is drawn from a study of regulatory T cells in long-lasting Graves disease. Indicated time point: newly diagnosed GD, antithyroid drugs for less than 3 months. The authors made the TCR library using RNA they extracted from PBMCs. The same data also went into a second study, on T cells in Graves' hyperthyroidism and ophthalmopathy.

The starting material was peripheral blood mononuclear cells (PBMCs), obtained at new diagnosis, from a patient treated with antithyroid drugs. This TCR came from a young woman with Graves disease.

The CDR3 DNA sequence: TGCAGTGCTAGGATGGCGGGAGTAAACATTCAGTACTTC. Its translation: CSARMAGVNIQYF. The rearrangement links TRBV20-1 to TRBJ2-4; 7 bases are shared with TRBD2. Trimming removed 3 bases from V and 6 bases from J; junction bases left unmatched: 5. This CDR3 has 13 residues. Germline CDR1 and CDR2: DFQATT and SNEGSKA (reference sequence).